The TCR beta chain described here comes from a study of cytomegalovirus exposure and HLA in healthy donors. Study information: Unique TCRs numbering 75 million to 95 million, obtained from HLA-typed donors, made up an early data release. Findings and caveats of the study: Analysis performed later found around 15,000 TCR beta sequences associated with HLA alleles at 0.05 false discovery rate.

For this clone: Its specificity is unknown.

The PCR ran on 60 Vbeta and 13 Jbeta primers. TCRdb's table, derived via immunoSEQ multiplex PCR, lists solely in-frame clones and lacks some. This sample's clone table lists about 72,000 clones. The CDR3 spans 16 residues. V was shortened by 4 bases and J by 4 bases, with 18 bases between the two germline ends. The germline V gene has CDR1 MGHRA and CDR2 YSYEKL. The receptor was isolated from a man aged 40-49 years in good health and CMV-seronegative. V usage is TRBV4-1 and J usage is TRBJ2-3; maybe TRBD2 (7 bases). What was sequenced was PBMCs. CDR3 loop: CASSPRGPPGADTQYF. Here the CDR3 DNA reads TGCGCCAGCAGCCCGCGGGGGCCGCCCGGAGCAGATACGCAGTATTTT.